One sample yielded the 26 T cell receptor beta chains listed below, sequenced in a study of T cells after yellow fever vaccination. A single record per CDR3 protein comes from TCRdb applying MiXCR to the 5' RACE reads. The data show around 110,000 distinct CDR3 sequences, under 9% seen once. Material: CD8+ T cells sorted from PBMCs, obtained 45 days after the yellow fever booster vaccination. The receptors come from a young man who received the YFV17D yellow fever vaccine.

This chain joins TRBV5-1 and TRBJ2-7; TRBD2 is a possible D gene (6 bases). V was cut by 4 bases and J by 3 bases, with 17 bases left in between. The germline CDR1 and CDR2 sequences are SGHRS and YFSETQ. The length of the CDR3 is 15 residues. CDR3 region: CASSLPGLHNYEQYF. CDR3 DNA sequence: TGCGCCAGCAGCCTGCCGGGACTGCACAACTACGAGCAGTACTTC. Looking up the rest from reference TRBV5-1 and TRBJ2-7 gives the full variable domain: KAGVTQTPRYLIKTRGQQVTLSCSPISGHRSVSWYQQTPGQGLQFLFEYFSETQRNKGNFPGRFSGRQFSNSRSEMNVSTLELGDSALYLCASSLPGLHNYEQYFGPGTRLTVT.

There are many counts of this clonotype. CDR3 DNA sequence: TGTGCCAGCAGCAAAACCAGGAATGAGCAGTTCTTC. It encodes CASSKTRNEQFF. The rearrangement links TRBV7-9 to TRBJ2-1; D uncertain. There are 12 residues in the CDR3. Germline CDR1 SEHNR, CDR2 FQNEAQ (reference sequence). The V end was cut by 5 bases, the J end by 7 bases, with 9 bases between. Using reference TRBV7-9 and TRBJ2-1 for the parts outside the CDR3, the full variable domain is DTGVSQNPRHKITKRGQNVTFRCDPISEHNRLYWYRQTLGQGPEFLTYFQNEAQLEKSRLLSDRFSAERPKGSFSTLEIQRTEQGDSAMYLCASSKTRNEQFFGPGTRLTVL.

There are many counts of this clonotype. The J gene is TRBJ2-5, the V gene TRBV27, with 7 bases fitting TRBD2. Trimming cost V 6 bases and J 1 base; bases outside gene matches: 8. Germline V lookup: CDR1 MNHEY, CDR2 SMNVEV (reference sequence). The CDR3 covers 15 residues. The CDR3 DNA reads TGTGCCAGCAGCCATGGGGGAGGGAGCCAAGAGACCCAGTACTTC. Translating gives CASSHGGGSQETQYF.

This clonotype appeared many times. The chain links TRBV6-6 to TRBJ2-3; 9 bases line up with TRBD2. Losses at the gene ends were 4 bases for V and 2 bases for J; bases not matched to a gene: 4. Germline loops: CDR1 MNHNY, CDR2 SVGAGI (reference sequence). The CDR3 covers 15 residues. As DNA, the CDR3 is TGTGCCAGCAGTTCGACTAGCGGAGACACAGATACGCAGTATTTT. Residues: CASSSTSGDTDTQYF.

This clonotype was counted a few times. The chain links TRBV20-1 to TRBJ2-3; D possibly corresponds to TRBD1 (6 bases). This CDR3 is 13 amino acids long. V was clipped by 6 bases and J by 0 bases, with 10 bases between them. In germline, CDR1 is DFQATT, CDR2 SNEGSKA (reference sequence). The CDR3 DNA follows: TGCAGTGCGAGACAGGCTAGCACAGATACGCAGTATTTT. Translating gives CSARQASTDTQYF.

This clonotype was seen many times. The rearrangement links TRBV5-1 to TRBJ2-1; maybe TRBD1 (5 bases). Deletions cut 0 bases from V and 5 bases from J, with 12 bases between. CDR3 length: 15 amino acids. Germline V gene data show CDR1 as SGHRS and CDR2 as YFSETQ. The CDR3 sequence is CASSLVPGKHNEQFF. The DNA of the CDR3 is TGCGCCAGCAGCTTGGTTCCAGGGAAGCACAATGAGCAGTTCTTC.

This clonotype was recorded a few times. The V call is TRBV14, the J call TRBJ1-2; D uncertain. The CDR3 runs 12 residues. Germline CDR1 is SGHDN and CDR2 is FVKESK. V was shortened by 4 bases and J by 2 bases, with 5 bases between the two germline ends. CDR3 bases: TGTGCCAGCAGCCCGGGAAACTATGGCTACACCTTC. It specifies CASSPGNYGYTF. Combining the CDR3 with reference TRBV14 and TRBJ1-2 gives the whole variable domain EAGVTQFPSHSVIEKGQTVTLRCDPISGHDNLYWYRRVMGKEIKFLLHFVKESKQDESGMPNNRFLAERTGGTYSTLKVQPAELEDSGVYFCASSPGNYGYTFGSGTRLTVV.

This clonotype was recorded many times. The chain employs TRBV5-1 and TRBJ2-1; D not certain. This CDR3 has 12 residues. V lost 5 bases, J lost 2 bases, and 5 bases lay in between. Per germline, CDR1 SGHRS and CDR2 YFSETQ. The DNA of the CDR3 is TGCGCCAGCAGACTGGCCTACAATGAGCAGTTCTTC. Translated: CASRLAYNEQFF.

This clonotype was recorded many times. The V call is TRBV12-3 or TRBV12-4, the J call TRBJ2-3; 9 nucleotides agree with TRBD2. J gave up 2 bases and V 6 bases, and 6 bases lay outside the gene matches. This CDR3 has 15 residues. Here the CDR3 DNA reads TGTGCCAGCAGGGCGACTAGCGGATTCACAGATACGCAGTATTTT. Translating gives CASRATSGFTDTQYF.

This clonotype was seen at least ten times. The chain couples TRBV4-3 to TRBJ2-1; 14 bases fit TRBD2. CDR3 length equals 17 residues. V lost 1 base to trimming and J lost 7 bases; unmatched junction nucleotides: 6. Germline CDR1 LGHNA, CDR2 YSLEER. The CDR3 DNA sequence: TGCGCCAGCAGCCAAGCCACGGGACTAGCGGGAGCGAATGAGCAGTTCTTC. It codes for CASSQATGLAGANEQFF.

This clonotype was seen at least ten times. The chain recombines TRBV29-1 with TRBJ2-5; 10 bases fit TRBD2. The CDR3 contains 15 residues. CDR1 and CDR2 from the germline V gene are SQVTM and ANQGSEA. The J segment lost 5 bases and the V segment lost 4 bases, leaving 10 bases of the junction unmatched. CDR3 sequence: CSVVTASGSTETQYF. CDR3 in DNA: TGCAGCGTTGTAACGGCTAGCGGGAGTACCGAGACCCAGTACTTC.

On this clonotype itself: It may be a read error: a sequence one base away is much more abundant. The chain carries TRBV27 and TRBJ2-6, with unresolved D. Looked up from germline, CDR1 is MNHEY and CDR2 is SMNVEV (reference sequence). The CDR3 runs to 17 residues. With 5 bases removed from V and 0 bases from J, the gap between germline ends came to 14 bases. Here the CDR3 DNA reads TGTGCCAGCAGTCTGGAAGGTCCAGGCTCTGGGGCCAACGTCCTGACTTTC. Encoded protein: CASSLEGPGSGANVLTF.

This clonotype was counted many times. The chain carries TRBV4-3 and TRBJ2-6; 9 positions agree with TRBD1. CDR1 is LGHNA and CDR2 is YSLEER in the germline V gene. The CDR3 length is 15 residues. Trimming cost V 1 base and J 8 bases; bases outside gene matches: 3. The CDR3 region is CASSQGTGVTNVLTF. In DNA, the CDR3 is TGCGCCAGCAGCCAAGGGACAGGGGTAACCAACGTCCTGACTTTC.

At least ten counts were recorded for this clonotype. This chain uses TRBV20-1 with TRBJ2-2; 9 bases map to TRBD2. The germline V gene encodes CDR1 DFQATT and CDR2 SNEGSKA (reference sequence). The ends lost 3 bases at V and 3 bases at J; junction bases unmatched: 8. The CDR3 is made up of 16 amino acids. In DNA form, the CDR3 reads TGCAGTGCTAGGCGTAGCGGGAGCGCCGACACCGGGGAGCTGTTTTTT. It specifies CSARRSGSADTGELFF.

This clonotype was recorded at least ten times. This chain uses TRBV20-1 with TRBJ2-7, with TRBD1 identical over 8 bases. J was trimmed by 3 bases and V by 3 bases; bases with no gene match: 16. Per the germline V gene, CDR1 is DFQATT and CDR2 is SNEGSKA (reference sequence). CDR3 length: 17 residues. The CDR3 loop is CSARTFLQGEGLYEQYF. Here the CDR3 DNA reads TGCAGTGCTAGGACCTTTCTACAGGGGGAAGGGCTCTACGAGCAGTACTTC.

This clonotype was observed a handful of times. The gene calls are TRBV29-1 and TRBJ1-1; D unresolved. V dropped 7 bases and J dropped 1 base, with 13 bases sitting between them. Germline V gene sequence: CDR1 SQVTM, CDR2 ANQGSEA. The CDR3 sequence is 13 residues long. The CDR3 region has the DNA TGCAGCGGTAGGACTGGGAAGAACACTGAAGCTTTCTTT. Its protein product is CSGRTGKNTEAFF.

This clonotype was counted many times. V gene TRBV11-2 combines with J gene TRBJ2-5; 12 bases align to TRBD2. V shed 1 base, J shed 5 bases, and the junction held 14 bases outside the gene matches. Germline CDR1 reads SGHAT; CDR2 reads FQNNGV. This CDR3 is built from 19 residues. CDR3 protein: CASSLALGATSGSEETQYF. The DNA for the CDR3 is TGTGCCAGCAGCTTAGCTCTGGGGGCGACTAGCGGGAGTGAGGAGACCCAGTACTTC.

The rearrangement uses TRBV19 and TRBJ1-1; tentatively, D is TRBD1 (6 bases). Germline V gene sequence: CDR1 LNHDA, CDR2 SQIVND (reference sequence). Trimming shortened V by 8 bases and J by 6 bases, and 22 bases separated the two germline ends. This CDR3 is 15 amino acids long. CDR3 DNA: TGTGCCAGTCGGATCTCTCAGGGGAGAACCTCTGAAGCTTTCTTT. It yields the protein CASRISQGRTSEAFF.

This clonotype came up many times. The CDR3 bases are TGTGCCAGCAGTTACTCTTCGAGGGGTAACACTGAAGCTTTCTTT. Protein product: CASSYSSRGNTEAFF. The V and J genes are TRBV6-5 and TRBJ1-1; D is perhaps TRBD1 (5 bases). V lost 0 bases and J lost 2, with 10 bases in between. Germline loops: CDR1 MNHEY, CDR2 SVGAGI. The CDR3 extends over 15 amino acids.

At least ten counts were recorded for this clonotype. The V gene is TRBV29-1, the J gene TRBJ2-1; 7 bases are shared with TRBD2. With 6 bases clipped from V and 8 bases from J, the junction kept 4 bases outside the gene matches. The germline CDR1 and CDR2 sequences are SQVTM and ANQGSEA. The CDR3 spans 11 residues. For the CDR3, the DNA is TGCAGCGTGGGCGGGAGCCATGAGCAGTTCTTC. Translating it yields CSVGGSHEQFF.

This clonotype occurred once. A single base separates this from a much larger clone, so it may be a read error. This rearrangement joins TRBV6-5 to TRBJ2-7; no reliable D call. The ends were cut back, 2 bases at V and 2 bases at J, with 10 bases in the middle. This CDR3 comprises 14 residues. Germline assignment: CDR1 MNHEY and CDR2 SVGAGI. CDR3 protein: CASSYESVPYEQYF. The CDR3 bases are TGTGCCAGCAGTTACGAAAGTGTTCCCTACGAGCAGTACTTC.

The chain links TRBV7-2 to TRBJ2-5; D may match TRBD1 or TRBD2 (7 bases each). The CDR3 has 14 amino acids. Trimming stripped 1 base from V and 11 bases from J, with 17 bases between. Germline V CDR1 and CDR2: SGHTA, FQGNSA. The CDR3, as DNA: TGTGCCAGCAGCTTAGGGCTCGTGCAGGGGGGGCAGTACTTC. Translation: CASSLGLVQGGQYF. Filled out from reference TRBV7-2 and TRBJ2-5, the complete variable domain reads GAGVSQSPSNKVTEKGKDVELRCDPISGHTALYWYRQSLGQGLEFLIYFQGNSAPDKSGLPSDRFSAERTGGSVSTLTIQRTQQEDSAVYLCASSLGLVQGGQYFGPGTRLLVL.

This clonotype appeared many times. The chain links TRBV12-3 or TRBV12-4 to TRBJ2-4; D gene ambiguous. The CDR3 is 12 amino acids. Deletions cut 9 bases from V and 3 bases from J, with 9 bases between. The chain's CDR3 is CASGRNKNIQYF. The CDR3 coding sequence is TGTGCCAGTGGACGGAACAAAAACATTCAGTACTTC.

This clonotype was found many times. The chain uses TRBV20-1 and TRBJ2-1; TRBD2 aligns across 10 bases. The germline V gene encodes CDR1 DFQATT and CDR2 SNEGSKA (reference sequence). The CDR3 consists of 15 residues. With V trimmed by 6 bases and J by 7 bases, 12 bases remained unmatched. The CDR3 nucleotides read TGCAGTGCCACCCCCCTGGGACTAGCGAGGAATGAGCAGTTCTTC. Translated: CSATPLGLARNEQFF.

V and J are TRBV7-3 and TRBJ2-3; D not resolved. The CDR3 runs 13 residues. CDR1 SGHTA and CDR2 FQGTGA come from the germline V gene. V shed 5 bases and J shed 5 bases, with 11 bases lying between them. In nucleotides, the CDR3 is TGTGCCAGCAGCCCCGAGTGGGGAGATACGCAGTATTTT. It yields the protein CASSPEWGDTQYF. The full variable domain, its missing parts supplied by reference TRBV7-3 and TRBJ2-3, is GAGVSQTPSNKVTEKGKYVELRCDPISGHTALYWYRQSLGQGPEFLIYFQGTGAADDSGLPNDRFFAVRPEGSVSTLKIQRTERGDSAVYLCASSPEWGDTQYFGPGTRLTVL.

Notes on this clonotype: A read error may produce the germline difference seen at one junction end. The chain uses TRBV3-1 and TRBJ2-7; weak D call: TRBD1 (6 bases). Per the germline V gene, CDR1 is LGHDT and CDR2 is YNNKEL (reference sequence). There are 15 residues in the CDR3. Here the CDR3 DNA reads TGTGCCTGCAGCAAAAACCACAGGGAGTCCTACGAGCAGTACTTC. It translates to CACSKNHRESYEQYF.